Each of the 29 T cell receptor beta chains below was sequenced from the same sample in a study of identifying expanded T cells in peripheral blood. Some clones are missing from TCRdb's copy, which holds only in-frame ones; the method was immunoSEQ multiplex PCR. Here the sample spans about 110,000 clones, roughly 90% being singletons. What was sequenced was blood. These receptors were collected from a person aged 18 to 75 in good health.

This rearrangement joins TRBV11-2 to TRBJ2-5; unclear D gene. V lost 3 bases and J 5 bases, leaving 7 bases between the germline ends. Looked up from germline, CDR1 is SGHAT and CDR2 is FQNNGV. The CDR3 sequence is 12 residues long. CDR3 DNA: TGTGCCAGCAGCTTGTTGAGGGAGACCCAGTACTTC. This sequence encodes CASSLLRETQYF.

CDR3 nucleotides: TGTGCCAGCAGGAACCCCCGGAACACTGAAGCTTTCTTT. Residues: CASRNPRNTEAFF. This chain links TRBV7-9 with TRBJ1-1; D call uncertain. CDR1 SEHNR and CDR2 FQNEAQ come from the germline V gene (reference sequence). The CDR3 runs to 13 residues. Trimming took off 6 bases at V and 1 base at J, with 9 bases between the two ends.

V and J are TRBV10-3 and TRBJ2-3, with 13 bases that match TRBD2. There are 16 residues in the CDR3. V was pared by 7 bases and J by 3 bases, with 7 bases of the junction left unmatched. In germline, CDR1 is ENHRY, CDR2 SYGVKD. The CDR3 protein is CAITHTSGGATDTQYF. CDR3 nucleotide sequence: TGTGCCATCACCCATACTAGCGGGGGGGCAACAGATACGCAGTATTTT.

The rearrangement joins TRBV5-5 to TRBJ2-7, with D perhaps TRBD1 or TRBD2 (5 bases each). There are 13 residues in the CDR3. Germline loops: CDR1 SGHKS, CDR2 YYEKEE (reference sequence). V lost 3 bases and J 6 bases, leaving 13 bases between the germline ends. CDR3 sequence (DNA): TGTGCCAGCAGCTCAATAGGGGCGGGCGAGCAGTACTTC. Its protein product is CASSSIGAGEQYF. Full variable domain (missing parts from reference TRBV5-5 and TRBJ2-7): DAGVTQSPTHLIKTRGQQVTLRCSPISGHKSVSWYQQVLGQGPQFIFQYYEKEERGRGNFPDRFSARQFPNYSSELNVNALLLGDSALYLCASSSIGAGEQYFGPGTRLTVT.

The V call is TRBV5-6, the J call TRBJ2-3, with a tentative D call TRBD2 (5 bases). The germline V gene encodes CDR1 SGHDT and CDR2 YYEEEE. The CDR3 loop spans 15 amino acids. Trimming left V 2 bases short and J 1 base short, with 11 bases between. CDR3 sequence (DNA): TGTGCCAGCAGCTTAATAGCCGGGGGCACAGATACGCAGTATTTT. Translated: CASSLIAGGTDTQYF.

This chain links TRBV2 with TRBJ2-2; 7 nucleotides agree with TRBD2. This CDR3 has 16 residues. Germline V lookup: CDR1 SNHLY, CDR2 FYNNEI. The junction had 18 bases not matched to a gene; V was cut back by 7 bases and J by 10 bases. CDR3 protein: CASNPGGTLTELELFF. As DNA, the CDR3 is TGTGCCAGCAACCCCGGGGGGACGCTCACCGAGCTGGAGCTGTTTTTT.

This sequence joins TRBV4-1 and TRBJ1-2, with 8 bases that match TRBD1. With 3 bases clipped from V and 13 bases from J, the junction kept 13 bases outside the gene matches. CDR1 MGHRA and CDR2 YSYEKL come from the germline V gene. This CDR3 has 14 residues. CDR3 coding DNA: TGCGCCAGCAGCCAGGTCTTCGACAGGGGAACTTGCACCTTC. It codes for CASSQVFDRGTCTF.

The rearrangement links TRBV28 to TRBJ2-7, with 9 bases identical to TRBD1. The germline CDR1 and CDR2 sequences are MDHEN and SYDVKM. The CDR3 has 21 amino acids. J gave up 0 bases and V 4 bases, and 22 bases lay outside the gene matches. The chain's CDR3 is CASSSESGFMVGTGSSYEQYF. The CDR3 DNA sequence: TGTGCCAGCAGTTCAGAATCAGGTTTTATGGTTGGGACAGGGAGCTCCTACGAGCAGTACTTC.

This chain links TRBV28 with TRBJ2-7; TRBD2 might be the D (7 bases). The germline gives CDR1 MDHEN, CDR2 SYDVKM. V lost 5 bases and J 4 bases, leaving 18 bases between the germline ends. This CDR3 spans 15 amino acids. The CDR3 here is CASSNDRSGGYEQYF. CDR3 bases: TGTGCCAGCAGTAACGACAGGTCCGGGGGGTACGAGCAGTACTTC.

The chain has TRBV5-1 and TRBJ2-3, with D unclear. The CDR3 spans 14 residues. Germline CDR1 reads SGHRS; CDR2 reads YFSETQ. Deletions cut 2 bases from V and 0 bases from J, with 7 bases between. The CDR3 DNA is TGCGCCAGCAGCTTAAGGGCTAGCACAGATACGCAGTATTTT. It specifies CASSLRASTDTQYF. The variable domain in full, with the rest retrieved from reference TRBV5-1 and TRBJ2-3, is KAGVTQTPRYLIKTRGQQVTLSCSPISGHRSVSWYQQTPGQGLQFLFEYFSETQRNKGNFPGRFSGRQFSNSRSEMNVSTLELGDSALYLCASSLRASTDTQYFGPGTRLTVL.

The chain couples TRBV19 to TRBJ2-2; D remains ambiguous. The CDR3 totals 15 residues. Germline loops: CDR1 LNHDA, CDR2 SQIVND (reference sequence). Trimming stripped 0 bases from V and 10 bases from J, with 15 bases between. CDR3 residues: CASSIDPARTKELFF. The CDR3 DNA is TGTGCCAGTAGTATAGATCCCGCTAGGACGAAGGAGCTGTTTTTT.

The chain uses TRBV20-1 and TRBJ2-7; D remains unclear. The V gene lost 3 bases and the J gene lost 8 bases, with 11 bases spanning the gap. The CDR3 has 11 amino acids. Looked up from germline, CDR1 is DFQATT and CDR2 is SNEGSKA (reference sequence). CDR3: CSASLQQKQYF. In DNA, the CDR3 is TGCAGTGCTAGCCTACAACAGAAGCAGTACTTC.

This chain links TRBV6-5 with TRBJ1-2; D is uncertain. Germline V gene sequence: CDR1 MNHEY, CDR2 SVGAGI. The CDR3 consists of 13 residues. V was pared by 8 bases and J by 3 bases, with 13 bases between. The CDR3 loop reads CASAVDGYYGYTF. The CDR3 bases are TGTGCCAGCGCCGTGGATGGGTACTATGGCTACACCTTC.

The chain carries TRBV2 and TRBJ1-1; D uncertain. Between the trimmed V and J ends, which lost 4 bases and 1 base, there was a span of 10 bases. Germline CDR1 reads SNHLY; CDR2 reads FYNNEI. The CDR3 is 14 residues long. In DNA, the CDR3 is TGTGCCAGCAGTGTAGCCCGTGAGAACACTGAAGCTTTCTTT. Encoded protein: CASSVARENTEAFF.

J is TRBJ2-3 and V is TRBV15; 10 bases agree with TRBD2. This CDR3 has 17 residues. J gave up 3 bases and V 3 bases, and 9 bases lay outside the gene matches. Looked up from germline, CDR1 is LNHNV and CDR2 is YYDKDF (reference sequence). This CDR3 reads CATSRLRGAGGTDTQYF. The CDR3 coding sequence is TGTGCCACCAGCAGGCTGCGAGGAGCGGGGGGGACAGATACGCAGTATTTT.

The V gene is TRBV7-8, the J gene TRBJ2-1; TRBD1 agrees at 11 bases. The CDR3 is 13 residues long. Germline V CDR1 and CDR2: SGHVS, FQNEAQ. J lost 10 bases, V lost 1 base, and 0 bases had no gene match. The CDR3 here is CASSLGTGGEQFF. The DNA for the CDR3 is TGTGCCAGCAGCTTAGGGACAGGGGGCGAGCAGTTCTTC.

J is TRBJ1-2 and V is TRBV28; D is unresolved. Germline values: CDR1 MDHEN, CDR2 SYDVKM. This CDR3 contains 12 residues. The V and J ends lost 2 bases and 4 bases respectively, with 5 bases between them. Written as DNA, the CDR3 is TGTGCCAGCAGTTTACGGGGCTATGGCTACACCTTC. Residues: CASSLRGYGYTF.

This chain uses TRBV27 with TRBJ1-5; 8 bases line up with TRBD1. V was pared by 5 bases and J by 4 bases, with 4 bases of the junction left unmatched. Germline CDR1 MNHEY, CDR2 SMNVEV (reference sequence). The CDR3 covers 14 residues. CDR3 protein: CASSRQGRNQPQHF. The CDR3 bases are TGTGCCAGCAGTAGACAGGGGAGGAATCAGCCCCAGCATTTT.

The chain is built from TRBV10-2 and TRBJ1-4; no reliable D call. The CDR3 has 11 residues. Deletions cut 4 bases from V and 7 bases from J, with 4 bases between. CDR1 and CDR2 from the germline V gene are WSHSY and SAAADI. CDR3: CASSVGEKLFF. CDR3 DNA: TGCGCCAGCAGTGTGGGTGAAAAACTGTTTTTT.

This clone appeared a single time. The chain is built from TRBV27 and TRBJ2-6, with 12 bases that match TRBD1. Germline CDR1 is MNHEY and CDR2 is SMNVEV (reference sequence). The CDR3 extends over 22 amino acids. The trim removed 0 bases at V and 2 bases at J, leaving 14 bases unmatched. CDR3 loop: CASSLSPSSGDRGRTGANVLTF. In DNA, the CDR3 is TGTGCCAGCAGTTTATCCCCCTCTTCAGGGGACAGGGGGCGAACTGGGGCCAACGTCCTGACTTTC.

V usage is TRBV2 and J usage is TRBJ2-1; D unclear. V lost 3 bases and J 7 bases, leaving 7 bases between the germline ends. Germline CDR1 reads SNHLY; CDR2 reads FYNNEI. The CDR3 totals 12 residues. The CDR3 coding sequence is TGTGCCAGCAGTGATCCGTGGAATGAGCAGTTCTTC. Its protein product is CASSDPWNEQFF.

This clone appeared a few times. The rearrangement links TRBV7-9 to TRBJ1-2; D gene uncertain. The length of the CDR3 is 15 residues. V was pared by 1 base and J by 3 bases, with 12 bases between. From germline, CDR1 is SEHNR and CDR2 FQNEAQ (reference sequence). CDR3 DNA sequence: TGTGCCAGCAGCTTAGGGCAGGCAAACTACTATGGCTACACCTTC. This codes for CASSLGQANYYGYTF.

This clone was recorded once. V is TRBV13 and J is TRBJ2-2; no definite D call. Germline lookup yields CDR1 PRHDT and CDR2 FYEKMQ (reference sequence). This CDR3 is built from 12 residues. Trimming cost V 1 base and J 5 bases, with 2 bases left between them. CDR3 sequence: CASSLVTGELFF. For the CDR3, the DNA is TGTGCCAGCAGCTTAGTAACCGGGGAGCTGTTTTTT.

This chain links TRBV7-6 with TRBJ1-1; D call uncertain. This CDR3 has 12 residues. V lost 5 bases to trimming and J lost 3 bases, with 7 bases between them. Per germline, CDR1 SGHVS and CDR2 FNYEAQ. The CDR3 protein is CASSPMYTEAFF. The CDR3, as DNA: TGTGCCAGCAGCCCCATGTACACTGAAGCTTTCTTT.

This chain joins TRBV2 and TRBJ2-3; possibly TRBD2 for D (7 bases). Trimming shortened V by 7 bases and J by 2 bases, and 16 bases separated the two germline ends. The CDR3 has 15 residues. CDR1 and CDR2 (germline): SNHLY, FYNNEI. The CDR3 loop is CASIRGGAHTDTQYF. The CDR3, as DNA: TGTGCCAGCATAAGGGGGGGGGCTCACACAGATACGCAGTATTTT.

The chain joins TRBV7-9 to TRBJ2-2; TRBD1 aligns across 7 bases. The CDR3 totals 15 residues. The germline gives CDR1 SEHNR, CDR2 FQNEAQ (reference sequence). The V and J ends lost 5 bases and 5 bases, in that order; junction bases with no gene match: 8. The CDR3 is CASSPRDRRTGELFF. The CDR3 DNA reads TGTGCCAGCAGCCCCCGGGACAGAAGGACCGGGGAGCTGTTTTTT. The full variable domain, rest sourced from reference TRBV7-9 and TRBJ2-2, is DTGVSQNPRHKITKRGQNVTFRCDPISEHNRLYWYRQTLGQGPEFLTYFQNEAQLEKSRLLSDRFSAERPKGSFSTLEIQRTEQGDSAMYLCASSPRDRRTGELFFGEGSRLTVL.

The CDR3 region has the DNA TGTGCCATCAGTGAGGGACAGGGGGGCACAGATACGCAGTATTTT. Translating it yields CAISEGQGGTDTQYF. J is TRBJ2-3 and V is TRBV10-3; 10 nucleotides match TRBD1. The CDR3 totals 15 residues. The junction had 0 bases not matched to a gene; V was cut back by 2 bases and J by 1 base. Germline values: CDR1 ENHRY, CDR2 SYGVKD.

The chain uses TRBV2 and TRBJ2-3; unclear D gene. The CDR3 consists of 12 residues. From germline, CDR1 is SNHLY and CDR2 FYNNEI. Trimming took 7 bases from V and 0 from J, leaving 5 bases between them. In DNA, the CDR3 is TGTGCCAGCACCTCCAGCACAGATACGCAGTATTTT. Translated: CASTSSTDTQYF. Looking up the rest from reference TRBV2 and TRBJ2-3 gives the full variable domain: EPEVTQTPSHQVTQMGQEVILRCVPISNHLYFYWYRQILGQKVEFLVSFYNNEISEKSEIFDDQFSVERPDGSNFTLKIRSTKLEDSAMYFCASTSSTDTQYFGPGTRLTVL.

The gene calls are TRBV21-1 and TRBJ1-1; the table gives TRBD1 as D, unverified against the DNA. TRBV21-1 is designated a pseudogene. The CDR3 covers 12 residues. CDR3 bases: TGTGCCATCCAGGTCAGGGCCGCTGAAGCTTTCTTT. Residues: CAIQVRAAEAFF.